This note documents a single T cell receptor beta chain sequence. Peripheral blood CD8+ and CD4+ T cells were profiled by TCR beta sequencing. Relapsing-remitting disease, either stable or active, was present in the multiple sclerosis controls, who were treatment-naive patients. Isolation of CD8+ and CD4+ T cells was performed negatively, whereas enrichment of TEMRA cells was done by FACS. These data originate in a study of CD8 T cells in Susac syndrome. Reverse transcription of roughly 0.5 to 1 ug RNA used random hexamers. immunoSEQ multiplex PCR amplified TCR beta CDR3 across 54 Vbeta, 13 Jbeta. Each CDR3 protein is one row after TCRdb ran MiXCR on the immunoSEQ multiplex PCR reads. The sample includes some 300,000 distinct CDR3 sequences, approximately 91% of them seen just once. The CDR3 is made up of 11 amino acids. In germline, CDR1 is MGHDK, CDR2 SYGVNS. Trimming pared 6 bases from V and 4 bases from J, leaving 6 bases between.

The rearrangement links TRBV25-1 to TRBJ2-5; D is unclear. Specimen: CD8+ T cells from PBMCs. This TCR derives from a human donor with multiple sclerosis. The CDR3 nucleotides are TGTGCCAGCAGATCCCTAGAGACCCAGTACTTC. Protein sequence: CASRSLETQYF.